These 13 T cell receptor beta chains originate from one sample sequenced in a study of cytomegalovirus exposure and HLA in healthy donors. With 60 Vbeta and 13 Jbeta primers, the PCR was carried out. TCRdb's table, derived via immunoSEQ multiplex PCR, lists solely in-frame clones and lacks some. The data show about 150,000 clones, around 80% seen once. Sequenced material: PBMCs. These receptors all stem from a boy between 2 and 10 years old in good health and CMV-seronegative.

The chain joins TRBV7-2 to TRBJ1-2, with 8 bases that match TRBD1. Unmatched junction bases numbered 5, after V lost 3 bases and J lost 2 bases. CDR1 is SGHTA and CDR2 is FQGNSA in the germline V gene. This CDR3 has 15 residues. The CDR3 loop reads CASSLEGQGNYGYTF. The DNA of the CDR3 is TGTGCCAGCAGCTTGGAAGGACAGGGCAACTATGGCTACACCTTC. The full variable domain, in which reference TRBV7-2 and TRBJ1-2 provide the parts outside the CDR3, is GAGVSQSPSNKVTEKGKDVELRCDPISGHTALYWYRQSLGQGLEFLIYFQGNSAPDKSGLPSDRFSAERTGGSVSTLTIQRTQQEDSAVYLCASSLEGQGNYGYTFGSGTRLTVV.

The V gene is TRBV29-1, the J gene TRBJ2-3; unclear D gene. CDR1 is SQVTM and CDR2 is ANQGSEA in the germline V gene. The CDR3 length is 12 residues. V lost 3 bases, J lost 0 bases, and 4 bases lay in between. CDR3 amino acids: CSVDSSTDTQYF. CDR3 bases: TGCAGCGTTGACTCTAGCACAGATACGCAGTATTTT.

This clone was observed once. This sequence joins TRBV7-9 and TRBJ1-2; D unclear. There are 15 residues in the CDR3. Looked up from germline, CDR1 is SEHNR and CDR2 is FQNEAQ (reference sequence). The germline V and J ends were trimmed by 5 bases and 3 bases, with 16 bases remaining between them. The DNA of the CDR3 is TGTGCCAGCAGCGTAACCTCGGAGGGATACTATGGCTACACCTTC. Residues: CASSVTSEGYYGYTF.

This clone was seen once. The rearrangement links TRBV5-1 to TRBJ2-1, with 13 bases fitting TRBD2. With V trimmed by 3 bases and J by 6 bases, 6 bases remained unmatched. Germline V lookup: CDR1 SGHRS, CDR2 YFSETQ. The CDR3 consists of 16 residues. DNA of the CDR3: TGCGCCAGCAGCTCTATACTAGCGGGAGGGTTCAATGAGCAGTTCTTC. Protein product: CASSSILAGGFNEQFF. Using reference TRBV5-1 and TRBJ2-1 for the parts outside the CDR3, the full variable domain is KAGVTQTPRYLIKTRGQQVTLSCSPISGHRSVSWYQQTPGQGLQFLFEYFSETQRNKGNFPGRFSGRQFSNSRSEMNVSTLELGDSALYLCASSSILAGGFNEQFFGPGTRLTVL.

The chain joins TRBV4-2 to TRBJ2-2, with 9 bases lining up with TRBD2. CDR1 is LGHNA and CDR2 is YNFKEQ in the germline V gene. J lost 10 bases, V lost 3 bases, and 12 bases had no gene match. The CDR3 spans 16 residues. In nucleotides, the CDR3 is TGTGCCAGCAGCCATTATAGCGGGAGCTACGCTGAGGAGCTGTTTTTT. It is translated as CASSHYSGSYAEELFF.

V and J are TRBV9 and TRBJ2-3; TRBD1 aligns across 8 bases. Trimming cost V 0 bases and J 3 bases; bases outside gene matches: 6. The CDR3 has 16 amino acids. The germline CDR1 and CDR2 sequences are SGDLS and YYNGEE. DNA of the CDR3: TGTGCCAGCAGCGTAGGACAGGGGACCATGACAGATACGCAGTATTTT. Its translation is CASSVGQGTMTDTQYF.

V gene TRBV2 combines with J gene TRBJ2-7; 7 bases match TRBD2. With V trimmed by 4 bases and J by 4 bases, 1 base remained unmatched. The CDR3 covers 12 residues. Germline CDR1 SNHLY, CDR2 FYNNEI. CDR3 DNA: TGTGCCAGCAGTGGGGGGGGGTACGAGCAGTACTTC. This translates into CASSGGGYEQYF. Based on the CDR3 plus reference TRBV2 and TRBJ2-7, the full variable domain is EPEVTQTPSHQVTQMGQEVILRCVPISNHLYFYWYRQILGQKVEFLVSFYNNEISEKSEIFDDQFSVERPDGSNFTLKIRSTKLEDSAMYFCASSGGGYEQYFGPGTRLTVT.

The chain links TRBV5-1 to TRBJ2-4; possibly TRBD2 for D (5 bases). Germline CDR1 is SGHRS and CDR2 is YFSETQ. Trimming cost V 4 bases and J 8 bases, with 25 bases left between them. CDR3 length: 17 amino acids. CDR3 residues: CASSPTLGRDSLDIQYF. In DNA form, the CDR3 reads TGCGCCAGCAGCCCCACGCTCGGTCGGGATTCTTTGGACATTCAGTACTTC.

This chain uses TRBV5-1 with TRBJ1-6, with D possibly being TRBD1 (6 bases). Germline CDR1 SGHRS, CDR2 YFSETQ. The CDR3 totals 15 residues. Trimming stripped 1 base from V and 7 bases from J, with 12 bases between. CDR3 sequence (DNA): TGCGCCAGCAGCTTGAACAGGGAGAGGAATTCACCCCTCCACTTT. Its protein product is CASSLNRERNSPLHF.

The rearrangement links TRBV11-2 to TRBJ1-4, with unresolved D. Germline CDR1 SGHAT, CDR2 FQNNGV. V was cut by 2 bases and J by 2 bases, with 6 bases left in between. This CDR3 spans 14 amino acids. CDR3 bases: TGTGCCAGCAGCTTATCCCGGACTAATGAAAAACTGTTTTTT. Its protein product is CASSLSRTNEKLFF.

To note about this clone: Germline is not matched at one junction end, which may reflect a read error. The genes are TRBV7-9 and TRBJ1-4, with 9 bases lining up with TRBD1. Germline CDR1 and CDR2: SEHNR and FQNEAQ (reference sequence). The CDR3 length is 15 residues. The CDR3 nucleotides are TGTTCCAGCAGCTTATCGGGGACAGGGTATGAAAAACTGTTTTTT. Translating it yields CSSSLSGTGYEKLFF.

The V gene is TRBV12-5, the J gene TRBJ1-1, with TRBD1 matching over 8 bases. The CDR3 has 19 residues. The V gene end was trimmed by 0 bases and the J gene end by 0 bases; junction bases not matched to a gene: 12. Germline loops: CDR1 LGHNT, CDR2 FRNRAP. The CDR3 sequence: CASGLVLGTGSFMNTEAFF. The CDR3, as DNA: TGTGCTAGTGGTTTGGTACTCGGGACAGGATCCTTTATGAACACTGAAGCTTTCTTT.

This CDR3 is CASSLEYRGRSRGYTF. DNA of the CDR3: TGTGCCAGCAGTCTGGAATACAGGGGCCGATCAAGAGGCTACACCTTC. The V gene is TRBV27, the J gene TRBJ1-2; 7 bases agree with TRBD1. This CDR3 comprises 16 residues. The V segment lost 5 bases and the J segment 8 bases; nucleotides outside the gene matches: 17. The germline V gene has CDR1 MNHEY and CDR2 SMNVEV (reference sequence).